Only a few counts were recorded for the clone carrying this TCR beta chain. This sample stems from a study of T-cell memory formation after mild COVID-19. MiXCR, run by TCRdb on the 5' RACE reads, gives a single entry per CDR3 protein. The profile shows a few hundred thousand distinct CDR3 sequences, roughly 8% of them singletons. CDR1 and CDR2 from the germline V gene are SGHRS and YFSETQ. The J segment lost 9 bases and the V segment lost 4 bases, leaving 11 bases of the junction unmatched. The CDR3 is 15 residues long. The sample was PBMCs or a T cell subset sorted from them (not recorded which). The chain couples TRBV5-1 to TRBJ2-1; 9 nucleotides align to TRBD2. The origin of this receptor is a man younger than 35 who had mild COVID-19 (a few samples of this study predate the infection). Cell type and time point are not known. The CDR3 loop is CASSPDRGGAFEQFF. The CDR3 DNA reads TGCGCCAGCAGCCCGGATCGCGGGGGGGCCTTTGAGCAGTTCTTC.